This T cell receptor beta chain was identified during a study of PD-1 blockade in classical Hodgkin lymphoma. This clone was recorded once. Its cognate antigen is unknown. Overall study findings and caveats: Patients who began taking nivolumab under 1 year after ASCT were left out. Relative to healthy donors, newly diagnosed patients reportedly had lower baseline TCR diversity, which was reported as lower still in relapsed/refractory patients.

Each patient's relapse followed autologous stem cell transplantation, and brentuximab vedotin exposure varied. Magnetic negative selection purified CD4+ T cells from thawed PBMCs. Best outcomes ranged across complete response, partial response and progressive disease. The assay was immunoSEQ multiplex PCR, and TCRdb's table has in-frame clones only and misses some. Of 30,000 or so clones in the sample, 65% to 90% were seen once. Specimen: CD4+ T cells from blood, collected at baseline. The receptor comes from a human donor with classical Hodgkin lymphoma.

The CDR3 region has the DNA TGTGCCAGCAGCTCGTCCGGGCCCGCCGAGCAGTACTTC. Translated: CASSSSGPAEQYF. The V call is TRBV7-9, the J call TRBJ2-7; D remains ambiguous. CDR3 length: 13 amino acids. Trimming removed 4 bases at V and 6 bases at J, with 13 bases between. Germline loops: CDR1 SEHNR, CDR2 FQNEAQ (reference sequence).